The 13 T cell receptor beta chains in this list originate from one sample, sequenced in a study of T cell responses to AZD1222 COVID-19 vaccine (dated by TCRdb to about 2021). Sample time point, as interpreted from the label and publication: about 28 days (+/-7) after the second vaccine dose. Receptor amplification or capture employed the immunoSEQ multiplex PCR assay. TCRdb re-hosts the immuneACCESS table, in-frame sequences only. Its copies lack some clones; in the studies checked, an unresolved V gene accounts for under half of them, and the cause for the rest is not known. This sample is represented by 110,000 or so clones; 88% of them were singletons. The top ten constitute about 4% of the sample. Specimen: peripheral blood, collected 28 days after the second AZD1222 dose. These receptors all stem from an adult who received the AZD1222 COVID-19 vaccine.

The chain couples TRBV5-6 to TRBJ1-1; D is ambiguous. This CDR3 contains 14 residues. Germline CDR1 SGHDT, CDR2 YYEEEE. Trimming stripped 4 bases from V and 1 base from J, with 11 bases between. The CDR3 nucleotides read TGTGCCAGCAGCCGGGGTCCGTCGAACACTGAAGCTTTCTTT. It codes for CASSRGPSNTEAFF.

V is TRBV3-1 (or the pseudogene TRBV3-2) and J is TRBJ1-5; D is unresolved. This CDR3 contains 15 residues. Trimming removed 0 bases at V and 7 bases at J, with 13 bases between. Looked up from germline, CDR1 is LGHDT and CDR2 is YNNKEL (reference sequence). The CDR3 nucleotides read TGTGCCAGCAGCCAAGATTTAGGAACCGGACAGCCCCAGCATTTT. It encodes CASSQDLGTGQPQHF.

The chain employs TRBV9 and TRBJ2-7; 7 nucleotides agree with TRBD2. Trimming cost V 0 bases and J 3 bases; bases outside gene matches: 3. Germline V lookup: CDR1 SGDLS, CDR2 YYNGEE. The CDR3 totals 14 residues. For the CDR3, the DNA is TGTGCCAGCAGCGTAGATGGGGGGGTCTACGAGCAGTACTTC. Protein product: CASSVDGGVYEQYF.

CDR3 coding DNA: TGTGCCAGCAGTCCGCCCTGGAACACTGAAGCTTTCTTT. Translating gives CASSPPWNTEAFF. The V and J genes are TRBV28 and TRBJ1-1, with D unclear. Trimming shortened V by 5 bases and J by 1 base, and 8 bases separated the two germline ends. The CDR3 loop spans 13 amino acids. Germline V lookup: CDR1 MDHEN, CDR2 SYDVKM.

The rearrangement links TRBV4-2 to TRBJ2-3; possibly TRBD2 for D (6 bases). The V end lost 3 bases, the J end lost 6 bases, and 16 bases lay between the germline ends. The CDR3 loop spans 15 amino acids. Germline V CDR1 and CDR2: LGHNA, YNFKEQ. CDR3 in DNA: TGTGCCAGCAGCCACCCTCCCGGGAGTGTGGATACGCAGTATTTT. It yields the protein CASSHPPGSVDTQYF.

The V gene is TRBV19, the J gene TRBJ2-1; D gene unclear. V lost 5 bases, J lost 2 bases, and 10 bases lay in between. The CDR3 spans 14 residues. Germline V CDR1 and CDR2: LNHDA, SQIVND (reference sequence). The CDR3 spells CASSHGYPYNEQFF. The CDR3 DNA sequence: TGTGCCAGTAGTCATGGGTACCCCTACAATGAGCAGTTCTTC.

The DNA for the CDR3 is TGTGCCAGCAGTTACTCCAGCTCCTACAATGAGCAGTTCTTC. Translating it yields CASSYSSSYNEQFF. The chain uses TRBV6-2 or TRBV6-3 and TRBJ2-1; D not resolved. V lost 0 bases, J lost 0 bases, and 3 bases lay in between. In germline, CDR1 is MNHEY, CDR2 SVGEGT. CDR3 size: 14 residues.

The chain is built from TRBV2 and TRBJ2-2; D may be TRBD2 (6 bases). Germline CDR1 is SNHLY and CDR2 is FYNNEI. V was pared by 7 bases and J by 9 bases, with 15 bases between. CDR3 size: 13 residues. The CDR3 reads CASTSGLSWELFF. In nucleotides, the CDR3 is TGTGCCAGCACCTCGGGACTCTCCTGGGAGCTGTTTTTT.

The CDR3: CASSQARGLAGFSQETQYF. DNA for the CDR3: TGCGCCAGCAGCCAAGCCCGGGGACTAGCGGGATTTTCCCAAGAGACCCAGTACTTC. The rearrangement joins TRBV4-3 to TRBJ2-5; 13 positions agree with TRBD2. CDR3 length: 19 residues. The J segment lost 1 base and the V segment lost 1 base, leaving 9 bases of the junction unmatched. CDR1 and CDR2 (germline): LGHNA, YSLEER.

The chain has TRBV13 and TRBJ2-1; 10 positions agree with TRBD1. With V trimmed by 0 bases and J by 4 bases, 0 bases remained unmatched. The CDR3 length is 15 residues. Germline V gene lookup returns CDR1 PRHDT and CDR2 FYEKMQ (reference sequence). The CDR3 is CASSLGGQGYNEQFF. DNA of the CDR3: TGTGCCAGCAGCTTAGGGGGACAGGGGTACAATGAGCAGTTCTTC.

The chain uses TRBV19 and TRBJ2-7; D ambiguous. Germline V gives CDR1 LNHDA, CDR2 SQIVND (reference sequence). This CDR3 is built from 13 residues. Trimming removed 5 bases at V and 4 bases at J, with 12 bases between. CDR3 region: CASSAHPPYEQYF. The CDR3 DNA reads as TGTGCCAGTAGTGCGCACCCTCCGTACGAGCAGTACTTC.

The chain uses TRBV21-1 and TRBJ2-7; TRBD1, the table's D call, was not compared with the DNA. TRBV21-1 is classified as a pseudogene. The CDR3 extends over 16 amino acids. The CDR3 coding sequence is TGTGCCAGCAGTTCCGGCCCGGGACAGGGGGCCTACGAGCAGTACTTC. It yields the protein CASSSGPGQGAYEQYF.

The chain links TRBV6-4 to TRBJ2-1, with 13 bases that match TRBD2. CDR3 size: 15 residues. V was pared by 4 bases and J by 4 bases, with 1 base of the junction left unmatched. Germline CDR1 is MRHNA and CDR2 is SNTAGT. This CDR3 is CASSVGLAGYNEQFF. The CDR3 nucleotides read TGTGCCAGCAGTGTGGGACTAGCGGGATACAATGAGCAGTTCTTC.